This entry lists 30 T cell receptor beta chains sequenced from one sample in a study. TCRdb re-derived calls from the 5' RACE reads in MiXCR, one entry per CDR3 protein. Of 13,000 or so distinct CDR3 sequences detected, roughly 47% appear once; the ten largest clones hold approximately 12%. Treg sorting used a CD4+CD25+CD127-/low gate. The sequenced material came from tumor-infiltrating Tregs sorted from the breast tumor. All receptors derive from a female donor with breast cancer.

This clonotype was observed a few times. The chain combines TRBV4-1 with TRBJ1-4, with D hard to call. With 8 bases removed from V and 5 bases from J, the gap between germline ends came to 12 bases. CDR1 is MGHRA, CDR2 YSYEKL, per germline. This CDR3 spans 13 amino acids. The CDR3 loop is CASGRLKNEKLFF. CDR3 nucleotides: TGCGCCAGCGGCCGCCTGAAAAATGAAAAACTGTTTTTT.

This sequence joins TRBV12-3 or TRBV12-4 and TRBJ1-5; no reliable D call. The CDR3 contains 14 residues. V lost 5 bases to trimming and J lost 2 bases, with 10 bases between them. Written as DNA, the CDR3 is TGTGCCAGCAGTCGTCAGGCGCGCAATCAGCCCCAGCATTTT. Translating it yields CASSRQARNQPQHF.

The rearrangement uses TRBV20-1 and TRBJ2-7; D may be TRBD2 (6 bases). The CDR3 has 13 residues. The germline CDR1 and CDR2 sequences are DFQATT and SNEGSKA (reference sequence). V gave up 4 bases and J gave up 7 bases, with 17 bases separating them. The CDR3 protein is CSATSRGYGEQYF. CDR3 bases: TGCAGTGCTACTAGTCGGGGGTATGGGGAGCAGTACTTC.

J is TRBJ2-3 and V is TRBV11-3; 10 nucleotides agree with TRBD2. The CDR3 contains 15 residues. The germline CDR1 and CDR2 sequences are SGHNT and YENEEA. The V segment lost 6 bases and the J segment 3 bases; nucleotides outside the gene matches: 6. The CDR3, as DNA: TGTGCCAGCAGTCCTAGCGGGAGTATGACAGATACGCAGTATTTT. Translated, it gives CASSPSGSMTDTQYF.

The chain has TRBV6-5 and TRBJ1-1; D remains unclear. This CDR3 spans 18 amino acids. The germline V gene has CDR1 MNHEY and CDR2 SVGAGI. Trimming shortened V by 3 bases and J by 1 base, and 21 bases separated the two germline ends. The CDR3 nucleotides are TGTGCCAGCAGTTATAAGGCGTCGGGGAGGCTTAGGAACACTGAAGCTTTCTTT. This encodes CASSYKASGRLRNTEAFF.

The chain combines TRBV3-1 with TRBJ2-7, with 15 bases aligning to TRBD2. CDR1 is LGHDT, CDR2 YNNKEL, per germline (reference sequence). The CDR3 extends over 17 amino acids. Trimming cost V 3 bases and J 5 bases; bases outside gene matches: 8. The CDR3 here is CASSQPWGLAGGHEQYF. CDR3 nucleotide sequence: TGTGCCAGCAGCCAGCCTTGGGGACTAGCGGGAGGCCACGAGCAGTACTTC.

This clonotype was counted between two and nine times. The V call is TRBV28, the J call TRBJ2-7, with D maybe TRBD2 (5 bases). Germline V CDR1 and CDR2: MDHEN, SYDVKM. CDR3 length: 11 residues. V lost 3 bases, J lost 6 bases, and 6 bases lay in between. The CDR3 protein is CASSFRGEQYF. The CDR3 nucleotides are TGTGCCAGCAGTTTCCGGGGCGAGCAGTACTTC.

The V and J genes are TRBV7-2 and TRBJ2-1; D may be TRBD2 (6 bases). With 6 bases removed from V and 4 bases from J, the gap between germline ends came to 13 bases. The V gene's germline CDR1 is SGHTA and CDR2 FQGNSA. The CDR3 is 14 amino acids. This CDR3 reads CASRVSREYNEQFF. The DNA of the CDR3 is TGTGCCAGCAGAGTCTCCCGGGAGTACAATGAGCAGTTCTTC. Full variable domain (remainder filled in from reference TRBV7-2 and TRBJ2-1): GAGVSQSPSNKVTEKGKDVELRCDPISGHTALYWYRQSLGQGLEFLIYFQGNSAPDKSGLPSDRFSAERTGGSVSTLTIQRTQQEDSAVYLCASRVSREYNEQFFGPGTRLTVL.

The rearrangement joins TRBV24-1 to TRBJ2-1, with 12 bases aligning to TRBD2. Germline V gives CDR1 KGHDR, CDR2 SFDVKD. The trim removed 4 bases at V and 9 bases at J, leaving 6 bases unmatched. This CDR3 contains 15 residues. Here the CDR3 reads CATSDVTSGRGEQFF. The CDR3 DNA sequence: TGTGCCACCAGTGACGTGACTAGCGGGAGAGGTGAGCAGTTCTTC.

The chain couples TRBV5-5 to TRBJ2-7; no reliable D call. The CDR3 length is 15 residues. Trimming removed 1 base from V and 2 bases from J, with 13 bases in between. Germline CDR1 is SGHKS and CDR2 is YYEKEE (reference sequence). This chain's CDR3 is CASSLLSGSAYEQYF. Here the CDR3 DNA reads TGTGCCAGCAGCTTGCTTTCCGGGTCCGCCTACGAGCAGTACTTC.

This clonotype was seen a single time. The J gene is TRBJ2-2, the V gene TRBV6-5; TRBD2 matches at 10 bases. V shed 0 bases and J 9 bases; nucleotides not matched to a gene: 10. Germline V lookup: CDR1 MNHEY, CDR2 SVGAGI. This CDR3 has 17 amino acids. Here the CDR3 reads CASSYSTSGYNRRELFF. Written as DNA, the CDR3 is TGTGCCAGCAGTTACTCGACTAGCGGGTATAACCGGAGGGAGCTGTTTTTT.

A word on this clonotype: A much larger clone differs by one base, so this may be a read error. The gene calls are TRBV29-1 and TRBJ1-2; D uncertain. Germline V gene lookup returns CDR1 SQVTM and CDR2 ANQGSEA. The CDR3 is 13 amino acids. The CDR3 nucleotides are TGCAGCGTTCAAGTGACGGCCTCCTATGGCTACGCCTTC. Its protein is CSVQVTASYGYAF.

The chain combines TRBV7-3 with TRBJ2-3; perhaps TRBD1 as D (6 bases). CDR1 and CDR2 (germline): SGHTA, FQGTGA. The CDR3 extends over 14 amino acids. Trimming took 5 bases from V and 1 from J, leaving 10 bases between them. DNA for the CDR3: TGTGCCAGCAGCCCACACAGGGGCACAGATACGCAGTATTTT. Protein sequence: CASSPHRGTDTQYF.

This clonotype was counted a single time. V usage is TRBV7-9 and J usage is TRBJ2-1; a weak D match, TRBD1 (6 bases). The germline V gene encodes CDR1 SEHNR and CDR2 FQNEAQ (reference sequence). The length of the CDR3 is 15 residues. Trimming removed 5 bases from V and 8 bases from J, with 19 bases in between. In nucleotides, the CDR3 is TGTGCCAGCAGCGACGCCTCACAGGGATTTGATGAGCAGTTCTTC. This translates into CASSDASQGFDEQFF.

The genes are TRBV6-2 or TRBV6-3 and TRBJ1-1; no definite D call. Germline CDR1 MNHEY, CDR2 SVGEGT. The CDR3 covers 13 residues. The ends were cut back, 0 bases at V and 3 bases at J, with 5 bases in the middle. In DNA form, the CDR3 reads TGTGCCAGCAGTTACTCGAGCTACACTGAAGCTTTCTTT. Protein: CASSYSSYTEAFF.

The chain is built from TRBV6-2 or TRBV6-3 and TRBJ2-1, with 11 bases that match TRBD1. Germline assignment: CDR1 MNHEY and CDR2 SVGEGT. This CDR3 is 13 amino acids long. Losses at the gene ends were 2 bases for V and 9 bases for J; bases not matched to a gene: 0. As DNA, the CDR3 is TGTGCCAGCAGTTACGGGACAGGGGGTGAGCAGTTCTTC. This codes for CASSYGTGGEQFF.

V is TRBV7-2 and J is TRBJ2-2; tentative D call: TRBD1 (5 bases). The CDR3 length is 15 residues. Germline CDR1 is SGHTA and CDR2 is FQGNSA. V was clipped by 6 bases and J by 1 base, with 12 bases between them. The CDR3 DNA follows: TGTGCCAGCAGACGTCGGCAGGGGAACACCGGGGAGCTGTTTTTT. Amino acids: CASRRRQGNTGELFF.

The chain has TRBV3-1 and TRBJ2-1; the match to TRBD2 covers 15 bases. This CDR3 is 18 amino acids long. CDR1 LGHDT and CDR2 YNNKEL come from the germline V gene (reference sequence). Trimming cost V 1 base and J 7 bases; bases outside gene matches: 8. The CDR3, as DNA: TGTGCCAGCAGCCAAGGGACTAGCGGGAGGGCGGGATCGAATGAGCAGTTCTTC. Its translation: CASSQGTSGRAGSNEQFF.

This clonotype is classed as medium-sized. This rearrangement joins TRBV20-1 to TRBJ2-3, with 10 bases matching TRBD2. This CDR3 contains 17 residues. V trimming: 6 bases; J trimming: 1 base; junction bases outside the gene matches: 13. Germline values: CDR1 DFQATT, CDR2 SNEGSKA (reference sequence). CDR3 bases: TGCAGTGCAACCAACCCCCTTACTAGCGGGGGCACAGATACGCAGTATTTT. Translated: CSATNPLTSGGTDTQYF.

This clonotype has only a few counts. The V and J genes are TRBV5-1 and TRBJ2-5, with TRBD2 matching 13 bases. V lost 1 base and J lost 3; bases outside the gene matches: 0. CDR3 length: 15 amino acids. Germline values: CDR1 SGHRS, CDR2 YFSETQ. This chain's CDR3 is CASSLTSGREETQYF. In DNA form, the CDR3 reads TGCGCCAGCAGCTTGACTAGCGGGAGGGAAGAGACCCAGTACTTC.

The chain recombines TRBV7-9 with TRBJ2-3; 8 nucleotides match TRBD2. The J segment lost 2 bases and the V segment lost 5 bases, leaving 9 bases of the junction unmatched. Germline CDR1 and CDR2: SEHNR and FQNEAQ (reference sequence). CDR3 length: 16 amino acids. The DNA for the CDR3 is TGTGCCAGCAGCCAAACGACCGGGAGGGCCACAGATACGCAGTATTTT. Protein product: CASSQTTGRATDTQYF. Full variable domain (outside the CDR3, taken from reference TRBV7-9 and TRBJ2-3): DTGVSQNPRHKITKRGQNVTFRCDPISEHNRLYWYRQTLGQGPEFLTYFQNEAQLEKSRLLSDRFSAERPKGSFSTLEIQRTEQGDSAMYLCASSQTTGRATDTQYFGPGTRLTVL.

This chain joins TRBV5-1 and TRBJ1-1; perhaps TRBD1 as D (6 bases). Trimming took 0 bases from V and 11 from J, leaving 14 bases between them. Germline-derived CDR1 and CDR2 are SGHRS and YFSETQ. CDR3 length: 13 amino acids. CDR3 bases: TGCGCCAGCAGCTTGGCCGGGGGGGCGCCGGCTTTCTTT. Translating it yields CASSLAGGAPAFF.

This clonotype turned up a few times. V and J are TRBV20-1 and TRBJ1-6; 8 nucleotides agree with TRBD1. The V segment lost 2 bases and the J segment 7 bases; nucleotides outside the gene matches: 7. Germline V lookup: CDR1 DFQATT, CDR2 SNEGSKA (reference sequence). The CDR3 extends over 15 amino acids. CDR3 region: CSARPTGASNSPLHF. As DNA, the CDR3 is TGCAGTGCTAGACCGACAGGGGCCTCGAATTCACCCCTCCACTTT.

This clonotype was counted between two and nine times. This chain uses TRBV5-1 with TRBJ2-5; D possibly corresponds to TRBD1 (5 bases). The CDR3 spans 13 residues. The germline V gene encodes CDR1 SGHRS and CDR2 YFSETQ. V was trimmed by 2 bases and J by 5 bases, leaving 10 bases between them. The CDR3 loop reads CASSLGPGETQYF. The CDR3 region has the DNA TGCGCCAGCAGCTTAGGTCCAGGGGAGACCCAGTACTTC.

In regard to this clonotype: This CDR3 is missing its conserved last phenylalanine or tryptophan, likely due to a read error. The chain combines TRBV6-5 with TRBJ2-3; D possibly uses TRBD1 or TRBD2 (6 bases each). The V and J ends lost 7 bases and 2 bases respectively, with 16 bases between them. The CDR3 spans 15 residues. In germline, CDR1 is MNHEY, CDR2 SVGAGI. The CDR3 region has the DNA TGTGCCAGCAAACAAGGGCCGGGGGCCACAGATACGCAGTATTCT. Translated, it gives CASKQGPGATDTQYS.

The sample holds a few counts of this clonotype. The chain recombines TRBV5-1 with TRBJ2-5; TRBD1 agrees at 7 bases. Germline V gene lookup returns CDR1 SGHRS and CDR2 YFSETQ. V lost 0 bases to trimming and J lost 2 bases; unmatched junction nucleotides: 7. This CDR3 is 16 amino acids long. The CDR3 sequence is CASSLAGGSGQETQYF. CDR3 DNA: TGCGCCAGCAGCTTGGCAGGGGGATCGGGGCAAGAGACCCAGTACTTC.

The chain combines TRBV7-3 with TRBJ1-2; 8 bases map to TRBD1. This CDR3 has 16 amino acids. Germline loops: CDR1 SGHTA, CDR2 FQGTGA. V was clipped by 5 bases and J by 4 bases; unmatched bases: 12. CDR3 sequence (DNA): TGTGCCAGCAGCGACCCGGGACAGGACCTCGCCTATGGCTACACCTTC. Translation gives CASSDPGQDLAYGYTF.

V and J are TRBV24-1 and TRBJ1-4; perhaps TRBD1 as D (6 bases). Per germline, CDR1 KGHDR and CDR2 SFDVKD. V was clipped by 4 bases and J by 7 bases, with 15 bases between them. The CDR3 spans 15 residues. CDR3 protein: CATSDTDGGGEKLFF. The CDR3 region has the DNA TGTGCCACCAGTGACACCGACGGAGGGGGTGAAAAACTGTTTTTT.

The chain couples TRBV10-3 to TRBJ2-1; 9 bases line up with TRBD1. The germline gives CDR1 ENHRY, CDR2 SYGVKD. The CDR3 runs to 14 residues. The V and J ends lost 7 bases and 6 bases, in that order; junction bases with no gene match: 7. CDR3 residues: CAIKPGQGPNEQFF. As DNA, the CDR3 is TGTGCCATCAAACCGGGACAGGGCCCCAATGAGCAGTTCTTC.

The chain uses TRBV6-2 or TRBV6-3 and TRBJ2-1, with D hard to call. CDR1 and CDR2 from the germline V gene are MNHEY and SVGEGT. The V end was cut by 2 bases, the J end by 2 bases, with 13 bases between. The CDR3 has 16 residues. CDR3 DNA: TGTGCCAGCAGTTACACCAAACGGTTTCCCTACAATGAGCAGTTCTTC. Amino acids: CASSYTKRFPYNEQFF.